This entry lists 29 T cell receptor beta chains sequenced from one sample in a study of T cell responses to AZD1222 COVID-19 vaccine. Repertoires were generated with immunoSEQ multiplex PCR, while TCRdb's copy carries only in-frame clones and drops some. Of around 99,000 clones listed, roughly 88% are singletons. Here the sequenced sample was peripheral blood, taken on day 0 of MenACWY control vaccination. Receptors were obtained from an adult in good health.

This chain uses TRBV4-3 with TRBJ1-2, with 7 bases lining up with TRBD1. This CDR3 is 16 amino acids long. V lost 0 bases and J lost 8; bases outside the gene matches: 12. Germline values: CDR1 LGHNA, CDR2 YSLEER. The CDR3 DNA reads TGCGCCAGCAGCCAAGATAATTCCATAGGGGGCCTCGGCTACACCTTC. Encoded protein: CASSQDNSIGGLGYTF.

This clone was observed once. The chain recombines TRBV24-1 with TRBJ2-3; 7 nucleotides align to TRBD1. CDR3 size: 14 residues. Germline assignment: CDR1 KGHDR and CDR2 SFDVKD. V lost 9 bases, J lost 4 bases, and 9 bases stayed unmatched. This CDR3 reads CATQSVGGPDTQYF. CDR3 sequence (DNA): TGTGCCACCCAATCGGTAGGGGGCCCAGATACGCAGTATTTT.

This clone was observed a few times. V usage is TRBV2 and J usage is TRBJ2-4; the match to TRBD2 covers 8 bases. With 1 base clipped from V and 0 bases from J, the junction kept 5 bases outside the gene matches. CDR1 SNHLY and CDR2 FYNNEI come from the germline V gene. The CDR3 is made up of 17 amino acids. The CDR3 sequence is CASSEGATSVAKNIQYF. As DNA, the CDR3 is TGTGCCAGCAGTGAAGGGGCGACTAGCGTAGCCAAAAACATTCAGTACTTC. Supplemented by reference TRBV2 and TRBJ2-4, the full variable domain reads EPEVTQTPSHQVTQMGQEVILRCVPISNHLYFYWYRQILGQKVEFLVSFYNNEISEKSEIFDDQFSVERPDGSNFTLKIRSTKLEDSAMYFCASSEGATSVAKNIQYFGAGTRLSVL.

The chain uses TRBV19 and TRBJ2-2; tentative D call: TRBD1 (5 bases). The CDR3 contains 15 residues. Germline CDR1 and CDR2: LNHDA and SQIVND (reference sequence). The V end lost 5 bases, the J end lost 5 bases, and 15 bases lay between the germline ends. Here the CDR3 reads CASSLQPGITGELFF. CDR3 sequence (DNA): TGTGCCAGTAGTCTACAACCAGGGATTACCGGGGAGCTGTTTTTT.

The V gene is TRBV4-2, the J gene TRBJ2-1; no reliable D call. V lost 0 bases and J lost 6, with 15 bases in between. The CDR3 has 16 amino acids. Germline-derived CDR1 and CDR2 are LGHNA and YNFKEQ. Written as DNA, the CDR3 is TGTGCCAGCAGCCAAGATACGACCCCAGTGGCCAATGAGCAGTTCTTC. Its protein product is CASSQDTTPVANEQFF.

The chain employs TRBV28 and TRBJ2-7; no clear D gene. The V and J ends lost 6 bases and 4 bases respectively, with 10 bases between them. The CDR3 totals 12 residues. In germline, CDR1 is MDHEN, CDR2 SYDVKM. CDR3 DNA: TGTGCCAGCAGCTTTAGTCCTTACGAGCAGTACTTC. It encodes CASSFSPYEQYF.

CDR3 sequence reads: CAWTPPAGLAEAFF. The CDR3 coding sequence is TGTGCCTGGACCCCCCCCGCGGGCCTAGCTGAAGCTTTCTTT. The chain employs TRBV30 and TRBJ1-1, with unresolved D. Germline V lookup: CDR1 GTSNPN, CDR2 SVGIG (reference sequence). Deletions cut 4 bases from V and 6 bases from J, with 18 bases between. This CDR3 is 14 amino acids long. Looking up the rest from reference TRBV30 and TRBJ1-1 gives the full variable domain: SQTIHQWPATLVQPVGSPLSLECTVEGTSNPNLYWYRQAAGRGLQLLFYSVGIGQISSEVPQNLSASRPQDRQFILSSKKLLLSDSGFYLCAWTPPAGLAEAFFGQGTRLTVV.

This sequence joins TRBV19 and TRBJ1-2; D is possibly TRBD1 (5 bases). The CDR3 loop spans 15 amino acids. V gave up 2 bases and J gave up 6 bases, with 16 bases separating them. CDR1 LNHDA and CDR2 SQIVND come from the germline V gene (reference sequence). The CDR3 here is CASSISVPGRNGYTF. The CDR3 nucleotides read TGTGCCAGTAGTATATCGGTTCCGGGACGTAATGGCTACACCTTC.

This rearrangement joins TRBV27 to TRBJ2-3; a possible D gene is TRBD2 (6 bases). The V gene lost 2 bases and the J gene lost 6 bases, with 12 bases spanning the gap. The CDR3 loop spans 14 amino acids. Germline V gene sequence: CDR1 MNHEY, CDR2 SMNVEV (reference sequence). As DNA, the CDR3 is TGTGCCAGCAGTTTAGGTGCGGAGGGGGATACGCAGTATTTT. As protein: CASSLGAEGDTQYF.

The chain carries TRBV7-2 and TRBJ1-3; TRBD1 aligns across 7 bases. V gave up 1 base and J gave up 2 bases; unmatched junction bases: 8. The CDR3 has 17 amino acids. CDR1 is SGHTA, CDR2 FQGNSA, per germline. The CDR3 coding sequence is TGTGCCAGCAGCTTAGTCCGACAGGGAAACACTGGAAACACCATATATTTT. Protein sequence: CASSLVRQGNTGNTIYF. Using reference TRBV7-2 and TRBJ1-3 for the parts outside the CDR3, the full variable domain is GAGVSQSPSNKVTEKGKDVELRCDPISGHTALYWYRQSLGQGLEFLIYFQGNSAPDKSGLPSDRFSAERTGGSVSTLTIQRTQQEDSAVYLCASSLVRQGNTGNTIYFGEGSWLTVV.

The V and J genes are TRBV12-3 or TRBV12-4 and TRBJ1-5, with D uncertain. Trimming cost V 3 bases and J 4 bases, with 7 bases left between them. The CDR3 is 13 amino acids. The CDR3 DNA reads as TGTGCCAGCAGTTTTGACCCAAATCAGCCCCAGCATTTT. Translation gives CASSFDPNQPQHF.

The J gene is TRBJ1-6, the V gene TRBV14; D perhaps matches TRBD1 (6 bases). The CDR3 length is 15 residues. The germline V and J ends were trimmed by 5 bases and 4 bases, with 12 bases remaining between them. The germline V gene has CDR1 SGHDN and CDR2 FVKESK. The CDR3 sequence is CASSATQGYNSPLHF. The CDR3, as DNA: TGTGCCAGCAGCGCAACTCAGGGGTATAATTCACCCCTCCACTTT.

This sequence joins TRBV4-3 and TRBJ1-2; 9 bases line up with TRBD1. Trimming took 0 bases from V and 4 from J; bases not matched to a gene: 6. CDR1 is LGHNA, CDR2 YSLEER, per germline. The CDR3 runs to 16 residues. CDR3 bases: TGCGCCAGCAGCCAAGATGGGACAGGGTCAATCTATGGCTACACCTTC. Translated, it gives CASSQDGTGSIYGYTF.

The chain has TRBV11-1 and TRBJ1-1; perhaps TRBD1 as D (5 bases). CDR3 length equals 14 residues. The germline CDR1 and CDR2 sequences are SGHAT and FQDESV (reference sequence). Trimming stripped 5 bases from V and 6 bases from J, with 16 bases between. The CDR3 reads CASSQQTQEPEAFF. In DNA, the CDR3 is TGTGCCAGCAGCCAACAGACACAGGAACCTGAAGCTTTCTTT.

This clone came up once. CDR3 amino acids: CASSLAGGSQETQYF. CDR3 DNA: TGTGCCAGCAGCTTAGCGGGGGGGTCCCAAGAGACCCAGTACTTC. The V gene is TRBV7-3, the J gene TRBJ2-5; 9 bases match TRBD2. The CDR3 loop spans 15 amino acids. Germline-derived CDR1 and CDR2 are SGHTA and FQGTGA. V dropped 2 bases and J dropped 1; count of bases not matched to a gene: 2.

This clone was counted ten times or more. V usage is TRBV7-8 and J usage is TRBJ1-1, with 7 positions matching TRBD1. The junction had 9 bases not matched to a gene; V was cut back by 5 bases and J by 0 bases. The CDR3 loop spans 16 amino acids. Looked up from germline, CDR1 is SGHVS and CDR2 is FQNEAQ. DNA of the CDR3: TGTGCCAGCAGCCTCCAGACAGGGCCACTGAACACTGAAGCTTTCTTT. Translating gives CASSLQTGPLNTEAFF.

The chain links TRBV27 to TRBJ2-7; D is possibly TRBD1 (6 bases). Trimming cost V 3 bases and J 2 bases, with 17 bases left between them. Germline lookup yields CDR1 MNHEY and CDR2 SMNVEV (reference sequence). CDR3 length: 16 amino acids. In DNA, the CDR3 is TGTGCCAGCAGTTTCAGGACAGCGACCAACCCCTACGAGCAGTACTTC. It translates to CASSFRTATNPYEQYF.

The CDR3 region is CASGFPLGGNTEAFF. In DNA, the CDR3 is TGTGCTAGTGGTTTTCCGCTCGGGGGGAACACTGAAGCTTTCTTT. The rearrangement joins TRBV12-5 to TRBJ1-1; D may be TRBD1 (5 bases). Trimming removed 3 bases at V and 1 base at J, with 12 bases between. The CDR3 is 15 residues long. Germline CDR1 is LGHNT and CDR2 is FRNRAP.

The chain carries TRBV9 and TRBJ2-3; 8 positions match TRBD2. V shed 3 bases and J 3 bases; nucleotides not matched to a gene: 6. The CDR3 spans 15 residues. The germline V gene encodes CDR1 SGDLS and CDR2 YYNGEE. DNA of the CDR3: TGTGCCAGCAGCGCGACGGGAGGGCCTACAGATACGCAGTATTTT. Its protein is CASSATGGPTDTQYF.

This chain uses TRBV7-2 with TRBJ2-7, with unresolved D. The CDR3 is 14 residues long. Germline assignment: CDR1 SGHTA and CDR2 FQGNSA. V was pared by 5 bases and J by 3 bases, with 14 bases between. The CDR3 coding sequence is TGTGCCAGCAGCCTGGTCGGAACATTCTACGAGCAGTACTTC. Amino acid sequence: CASSLVGTFYEQYF.

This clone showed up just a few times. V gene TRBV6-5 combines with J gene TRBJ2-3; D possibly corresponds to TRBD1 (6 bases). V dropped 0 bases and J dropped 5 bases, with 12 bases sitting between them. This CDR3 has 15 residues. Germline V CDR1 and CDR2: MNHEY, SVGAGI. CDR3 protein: CASSYSRGVEDTQYF. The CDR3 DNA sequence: TGTGCCAGCAGTTACTCCAGGGGAGTAGAAGATACGCAGTATTTT.

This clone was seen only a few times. CDR3 residues: CACQPDIIFGNTIYF. The DNA of the CDR3 is TGTGCCTGTCAACCGGACATTATCTTTGGAAACACCATATATTTT. The rearrangement links TRBV30 to TRBJ1-3; D is perhaps TRBD1 (5 bases). This CDR3 is built from 15 residues. Germline CDR1 GTSNPN, CDR2 SVGIG (reference sequence). V lost 6 bases, J lost 3 bases, and 18 bases lay in between.

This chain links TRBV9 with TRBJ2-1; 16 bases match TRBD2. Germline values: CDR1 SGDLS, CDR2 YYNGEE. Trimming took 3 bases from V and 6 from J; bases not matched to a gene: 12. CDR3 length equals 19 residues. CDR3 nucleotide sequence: TGTGCCAGCAGCGCCCCGGCGGGGACTAGCGGGGGGGCCACCAATGAGCAGTTCTTC. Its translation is CASSAPAGTSGGATNEQFF.

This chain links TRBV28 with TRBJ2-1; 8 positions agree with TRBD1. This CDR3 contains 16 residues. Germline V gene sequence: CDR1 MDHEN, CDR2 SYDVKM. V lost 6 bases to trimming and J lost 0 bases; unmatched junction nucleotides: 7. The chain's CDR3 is CASSDRGSSSYNEQFF. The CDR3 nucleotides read TGTGCCAGCAGCGACAGGGGATCGAGCTCCTACAATGAGCAGTTCTTC. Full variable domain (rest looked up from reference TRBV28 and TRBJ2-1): DVKVTQSSRYLVKRTGEKVFLECVQDMDHENMFWYRQDPGLGLRLIYFSYDVKMKEKGDIPEGYSVSREKKERFSLILESASTNQTSMYLCASSDRGSSSYNEQFFGPGTRLTVL.

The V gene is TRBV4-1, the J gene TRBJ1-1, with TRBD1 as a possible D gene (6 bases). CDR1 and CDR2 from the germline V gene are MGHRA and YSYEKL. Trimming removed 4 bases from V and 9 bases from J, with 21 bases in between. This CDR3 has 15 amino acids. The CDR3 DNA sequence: TGCGCCAGCAGCCTTGACGACAGGTCTGGGACCCAAGCTTTCTTT. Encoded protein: CASSLDDRSGTQAFF.

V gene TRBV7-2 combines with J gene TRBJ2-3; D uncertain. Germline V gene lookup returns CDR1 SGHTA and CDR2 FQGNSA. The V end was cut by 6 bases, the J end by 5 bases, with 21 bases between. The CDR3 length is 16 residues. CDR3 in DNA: TGTGCCAGCAGTCCGAGGTCTTCCCCGCCCGGAGATACGCAGTATTTT. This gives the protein CASSPRSSPPGDTQYF.

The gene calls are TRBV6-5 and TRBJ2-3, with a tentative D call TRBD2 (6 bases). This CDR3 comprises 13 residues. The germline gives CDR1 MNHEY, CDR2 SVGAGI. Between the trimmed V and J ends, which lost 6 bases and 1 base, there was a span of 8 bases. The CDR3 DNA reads TGTGCCAGCAGAGTAGCGGGCACAGATACGCAGTATTTT. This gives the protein CASRVAGTDTQYF.

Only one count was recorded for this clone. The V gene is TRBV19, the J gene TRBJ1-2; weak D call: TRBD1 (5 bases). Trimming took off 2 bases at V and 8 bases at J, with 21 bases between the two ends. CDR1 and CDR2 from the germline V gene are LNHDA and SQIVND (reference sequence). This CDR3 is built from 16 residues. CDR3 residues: CASSITPQEGMRGYTF. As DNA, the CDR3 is TGTGCCAGTAGTATAACCCCACAAGAGGGGATGCGAGGCTACACCTTC.

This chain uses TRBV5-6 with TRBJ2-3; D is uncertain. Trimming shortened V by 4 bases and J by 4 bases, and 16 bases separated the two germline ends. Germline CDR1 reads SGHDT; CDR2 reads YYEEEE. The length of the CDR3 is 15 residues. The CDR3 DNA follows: TGTGCCAGCAGCCGCGGTTGGACCCGGGCAGATACGCAGTATTTT. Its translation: CASSRGWTRADTQYF.